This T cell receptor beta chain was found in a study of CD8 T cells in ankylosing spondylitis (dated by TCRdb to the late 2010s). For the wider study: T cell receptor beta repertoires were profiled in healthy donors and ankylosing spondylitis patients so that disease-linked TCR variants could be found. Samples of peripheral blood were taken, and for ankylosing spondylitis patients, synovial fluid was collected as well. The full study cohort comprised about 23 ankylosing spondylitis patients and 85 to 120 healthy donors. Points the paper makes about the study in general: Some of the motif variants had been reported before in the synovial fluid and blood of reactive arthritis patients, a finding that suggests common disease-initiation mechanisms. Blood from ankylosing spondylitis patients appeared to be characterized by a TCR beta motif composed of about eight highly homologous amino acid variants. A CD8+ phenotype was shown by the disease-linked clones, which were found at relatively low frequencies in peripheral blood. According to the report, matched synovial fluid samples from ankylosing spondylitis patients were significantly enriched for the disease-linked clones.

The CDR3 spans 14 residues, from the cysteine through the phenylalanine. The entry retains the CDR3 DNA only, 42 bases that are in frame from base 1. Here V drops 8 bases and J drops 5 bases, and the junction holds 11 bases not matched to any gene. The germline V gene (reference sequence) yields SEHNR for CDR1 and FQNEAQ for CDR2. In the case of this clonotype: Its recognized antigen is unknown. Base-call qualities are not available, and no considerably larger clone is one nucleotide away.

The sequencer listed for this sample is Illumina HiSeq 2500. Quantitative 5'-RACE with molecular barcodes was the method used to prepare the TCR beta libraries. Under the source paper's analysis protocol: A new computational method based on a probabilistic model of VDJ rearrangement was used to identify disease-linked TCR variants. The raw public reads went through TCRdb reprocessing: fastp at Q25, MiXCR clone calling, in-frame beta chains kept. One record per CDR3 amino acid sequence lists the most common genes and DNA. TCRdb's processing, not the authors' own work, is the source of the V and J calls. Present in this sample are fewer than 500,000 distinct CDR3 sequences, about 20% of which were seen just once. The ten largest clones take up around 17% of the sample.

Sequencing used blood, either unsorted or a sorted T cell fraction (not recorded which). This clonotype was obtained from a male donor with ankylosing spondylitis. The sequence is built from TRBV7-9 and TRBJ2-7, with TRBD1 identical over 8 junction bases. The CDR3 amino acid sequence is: CASGGVDRANEQYF. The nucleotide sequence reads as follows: TGTGCCAGCGGGGGTGTGGACAGGGCCAACGAGCAGTACTTC.